This section outlines one TCR beta chain sequence together with its context. What it binds is not known. Sequencing templates came from extracted RNA that was reverse transcribed into cDNA. Libraries were prepared by immunoSEQ multiplex PCR; TCRdb keeps only in-frame clonotypes and omits some of them. The table records roughly 180,000 clones, roughly 60% of them present only once. The data are from a study of CD8+ T cells in alopecia areata. Overall study context: Treated patients were given 5 to 10 mg oral tofacitinib twice daily.

Alopecia areata patients provided lesional scalp punch biopsies and peripheral blood, both collected for the study. Researchers picked out CD4+ and CD8+ T cells from PBMCs by sorting. Study-wide results and limits: Affected scalp, especially in alopecia totalis/universalis, had a higher clonality than normal scalp did.

The CDR3 length is 15 residues. Germline assignment: CDR1 ENHRY and CDR2 SYGVKD. The V and J ends lost 0 bases and 8 bases respectively, with 16 bases between them. The specimen was CD4+ T cells sorted from blood, collected at week 0. The chain recombines TRBV10-3 with TRBJ1-2; the D gene is possibly TRBD1 (6 bases). This TCR came from a human donor with alopecia areata. CDR3 protein: CAISESAGAQGGYTF. DNA for the CDR3: TGTGCCATCAGTGAGTCGGCAGGAGCCCAGGGGGGCTACACCTTC.